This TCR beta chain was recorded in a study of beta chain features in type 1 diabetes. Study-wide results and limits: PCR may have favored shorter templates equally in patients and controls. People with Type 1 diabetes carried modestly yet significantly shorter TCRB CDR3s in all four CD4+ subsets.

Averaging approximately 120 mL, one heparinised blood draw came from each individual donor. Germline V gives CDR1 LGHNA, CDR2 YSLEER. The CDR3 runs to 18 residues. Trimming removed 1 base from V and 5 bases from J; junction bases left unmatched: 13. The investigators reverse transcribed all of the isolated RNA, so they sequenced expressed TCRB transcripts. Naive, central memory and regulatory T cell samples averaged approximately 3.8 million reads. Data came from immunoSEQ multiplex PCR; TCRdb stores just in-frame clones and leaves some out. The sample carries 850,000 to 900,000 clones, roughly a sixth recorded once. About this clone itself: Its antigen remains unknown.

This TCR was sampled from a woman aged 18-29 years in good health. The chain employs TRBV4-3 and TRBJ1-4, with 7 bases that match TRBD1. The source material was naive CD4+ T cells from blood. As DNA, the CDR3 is TGCGCCAGCAGCCAAGCCGGTACGGGGACAGCTTTAAATGAAAAACTGTTTTTT. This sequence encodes CASSQAGTGTALNEKLFF.